This T cell receptor (beta chain) was found in a study of CD8 T cells in ankylosing spondylitis. Whole-study findings and limits: The study looked at matched synovial fluid samples from ankylosing spondylitis patients. Disease-linked clones were reported to be significantly enriched there.

This clonotype was seen a handful of times. Its antigen is undetermined. Trimming removed 1 base from V and 5 bases from J; junction bases left unmatched: 9. Per germline, CDR1 SGHTA and CDR2 FQGTGA. The CDR3 extends over 17 amino acids. Making the TCR beta libraries involved quantitative 5'-RACE with molecular barcodes. One entry per CDR3 protein, called by TCRdb with MiXCR from the 5' RACE reads. The table records roughly 130,000 distinct CDR3 sequences, roughly an eighth of them present only once. What was sequenced was blood, either unsorted or a sorted T cell fraction (not recorded which). The rearrangement joins TRBV7-3 to TRBJ2-2, with 8 bases aligning to TRBD1. This TCR was recovered from a female donor with ankylosing spondylitis or in good health (not recorded which). CDR3 loop: CASSLRRTGSGTGELFF. DNA for the CDR3: TGTGCCAGCAGCTTAAGGAGGACAGGGAGTGGGACCGGGGAGCTGTTTTTT.